In this sample, the clone carrying this T cell receptor beta chain turned up many times. This sample was included in a study of T cells after yellow fever vaccination. TCR cDNA was made by 5'RACE template switching, adding a universal primer site and UMIs. Each CDR3 protein is one row after TCRdb ran MiXCR on the 5' RACE reads. The sample comprises about 30,000 distinct CDR3 sequences, 4.4% of which are singletons, and 35% to 50% rests with the top ten. The CDR3 runs 14 residues. The trim removed 3 bases at V and 6 bases at J, leaving 6 bases unmatched. Germline values: CDR1 SQVTM, CDR2 ANQGSEA. The sequence derives from a man aged 25-45 years who received the YFV17D yellow fever vaccine. The specimen was CD8+ T cells sorted from PBMCs, collected 5 days after the yellow fever booster vaccination. The chain carries TRBV29-1 and TRBJ2-1, with 9 nucleotides matching TRBD2. The CDR3 bases are TGCAGCGTTGATTCCCAGCGGGAGGTCAATGAGCAGTTCTTC. It specifies CSVDSQREVNEQFF.